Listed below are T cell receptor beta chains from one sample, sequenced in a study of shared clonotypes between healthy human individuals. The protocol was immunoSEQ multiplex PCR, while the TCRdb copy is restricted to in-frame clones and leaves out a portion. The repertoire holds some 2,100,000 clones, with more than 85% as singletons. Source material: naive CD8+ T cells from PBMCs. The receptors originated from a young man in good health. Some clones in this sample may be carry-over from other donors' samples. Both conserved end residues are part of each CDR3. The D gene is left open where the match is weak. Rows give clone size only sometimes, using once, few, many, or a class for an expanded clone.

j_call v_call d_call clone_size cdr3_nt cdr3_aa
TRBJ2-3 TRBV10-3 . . TGTGCCATCAGTGAGTCGCTCGGAGGGGCAGATACGCAGTATTTT CAISESLGGADTQYF
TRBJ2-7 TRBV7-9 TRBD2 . TGTGCCAGCAGTCAGCGGGACTACGAGCAGTACTTC CASSQRDYEQYF
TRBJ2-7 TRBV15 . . TGTGCCACCAGCAGAGGCGCAGGCCCTCGCGACGAGCAGTACTTC CATSRGAGPRDEQYF
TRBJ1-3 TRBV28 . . TGTGCCAGCAGTTCCGATGATTCGAACACCATATATTTT CASSSDDSNTIYF
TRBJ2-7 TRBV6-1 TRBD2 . TGTGCCAGCAGTGAAGTAGCCAGCGGGAGGCACGAGCAGTACTTC CASSEVASGRHEQYF
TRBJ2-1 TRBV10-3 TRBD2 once TGTGCCACCGACAATGGACTAGCGGGTTTCAATGAGCAGTTCTTC CATDNGLAGFNEQFF
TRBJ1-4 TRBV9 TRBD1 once TGTGCCAGCAGCCCCCGGACAGGGGGTGAAAAACTGTTTTTT CASSPRTGGEKLFF
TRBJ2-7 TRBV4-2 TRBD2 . TGTGCCAGCAGCCAAGAGGGACTAGCCGACACCTACGAGCAGTACTTC CASSQEGLADTYEQYF
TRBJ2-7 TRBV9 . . TGTGCCAGCAGCGTAGCTGTAGCTACTATCTACGAGCAGTACTTC CASSVAVATIYEQYF
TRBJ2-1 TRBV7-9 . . TGTGCCAGCAGCTTAGCGTATGTAGGGGCGGGGCCAATATACAATGAGCAGTTCTTC CASSLAYVGAGPIYNEQFF
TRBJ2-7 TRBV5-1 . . TGCGCCAGCAGCTTGGGAGGCGGCGGAACCTACGAGCAGTACTTC CASSLGGGGTYEQYF
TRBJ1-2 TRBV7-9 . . TGTGCCAGCAGCTCGGGAACCGGGACACCTAACTATGGCTACACCTTC CASSSGTGTPNYGYTF
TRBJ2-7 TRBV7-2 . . TGTGCCAGCAGCTCAGCGGGCGGCCCCGAGCAGTACTTC CASSSAGGPEQYF
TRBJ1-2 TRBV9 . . TGTGCCAGCAGCGTAGCAGGAGGTCGGGGCGCGATCTATGGCTACACCTTC CASSVAGGRGAIYGYTF
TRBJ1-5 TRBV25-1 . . TGTGCCAGCAGTATCGGTCCTAATCAGCCCCAGCATTTT CASSIGPNQPQHF
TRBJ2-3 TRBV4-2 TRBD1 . TGTGCCAGCAGCCAGGGGACAGCTCCTAGCACAGATACGCAGTATTTT CASSQGTAPSTDTQYF
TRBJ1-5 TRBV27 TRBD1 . TGTGCCAGCAGTCCCCGGGACAGGGGGAACAATCAGCCCCAGCATTTT CASSPRDRGNNQPQHF
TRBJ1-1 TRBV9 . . TGTGCCAGCAGCGCGGGACATTTGAACACTGAAGCTTTCTTT CASSAGHLNTEAFF
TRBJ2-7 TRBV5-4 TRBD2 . TGTGCCAGCAGCTCGCTAGCGGGAGGGCCGGGAGAGCAGTACTTC CASSSLAGGPGEQYF
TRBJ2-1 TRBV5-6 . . TGTGCCAGCAGCCTGCTGGGTCTAGATTACAATGAGCAGTTCTTC CASSLLGLDYNEQFF
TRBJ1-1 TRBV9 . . TGTGCCAGCAGCGTCACCCCGGGTGGGGTTAGGACTGAAGCTTTCTTT CASSVTPGGVRTEAFF
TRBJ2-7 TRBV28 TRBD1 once TGTGCCAGCACCTGGGACAGCAGTTCCTACGAGCAGTACTTC CASTWDSSSYEQYF